This is a list of T cell receptor beta chains from one sample in a study of blood T cell repertoires in COVID-19. The protocol was immunoSEQ multiplex PCR, while the TCRdb copy is restricted to in-frame clones and leaves out a portion. The profile shows about 270,000 clones, around 86% of them singletons. The sequenced sample consisted of PBMCs or T cells enriched from blood (not recorded which). These receptor sequences come from a woman aged 18 to 35 who had recovered from COVID-19. Each CDR3 is given with its conserved first and last residue. Each record gives: J gene, V gene, D gene, clone size, CDR3 DNA, CDR3 protein. The D gene is left open where the match is weak. The size of a clone is reported for some rows only, either as once, few or many, or as a class for expanded clones.

j_gene: TRBJ2-2; v_gene: TRBV30; d_gene: -; abundance: -; CDR3nt: TGTGCCTGGAGCCAAGTCTTCGGGTTACGATCGAACACCGGGGAGCTGTTTTTT; CDR3aa: CAWSQVFGLRSNTGELFF
j_gene: TRBJ2-3; v_gene: TRBV3-1/TRBV3-2; d_gene: -; abundance: few; CDR3nt: TGTGCCAGCAGCCAAGATCTGGCGGGGCGGGGAGATACGCAGTATTTT; CDR3aa: CASSQDLAGRGDTQYF
j_gene: TRBJ2-7; v_gene: TRBV7-2; d_gene: TRBD1; abundance: once; CDR3nt: TGTGCCAGCAGCTTAGAGGGACAGGGTTACGAGCAGTACTTC; CDR3aa: CASSLEGQGYEQYF
j_gene: TRBJ1-1; v_gene: TRBV28; d_gene: -; abundance: -; CDR3nt: TGTGCCAGCAGTTTGAATACGGCTAGGAGGGAGAACACTGAAGCTTTCTTT; CDR3aa: CASSLNTARRENTEAFF
j_gene: TRBJ2-7; v_gene: TRBV2; d_gene: TRBD1; abundance: -; CDR3nt: TGTGCCAGCAGTGGCCGGGACAGCTACGAGCAGTACTTC; CDR3aa: CASSGRDSYEQYF
j_gene: TRBJ1-3; v_gene: TRBV28; d_gene: -; abundance: -; CDR3nt: TGTGCCAGCCTGAGTCGATCTGGAAACACCATATATTTT; CDR3aa: CASLSRSGNTIYF
j_gene: TRBJ1-5; v_gene: TRBV23-1; d_gene: TRBD1; abundance: -; CDR3nt: TGCGCCAGCAGTCACCCTTCCGGGACAGGGGTATTTAGCAATCAGCCCCAGCATTTT; CDR3aa: CASSHPSGTGVFSNQPQHF
j_gene: TRBJ1-2; v_gene: TRBV28; d_gene: TRBD1; abundance: once; CDR3nt: TGTGCCAGCATCCGGGACAGGGGGCTACCCTACTATGGCTACACCTTC; CDR3aa: CASIRDRGLPYYGYTF
j_gene: TRBJ1-4; v_gene: TRBV15; d_gene: -; abundance: -; CDR3nt: TGTGCCACCAGCAAGATACGGGGAGGCACTAATGAAAAACTGTTTTTT; CDR3aa: CATSKIRGGTNEKLFF
j_gene: TRBJ1-4; v_gene: TRBV15; d_gene: -; abundance: -; CDR3nt: TGTGCCACCAGCAGATCCTGGGGGGGGAATGAAAAACTGTTTTTT; CDR3aa: CATSRSWGGNEKLFF
j_gene: TRBJ1-3; v_gene: TRBV24-1; d_gene: TRBD1; abundance: -; CDR3nt: TGTGCCACCAGTGACGCCAGGGGGTCTCTCCTCTCTGGAAACACCATATATTTT; CDR3aa: CATSDARGSLLSGNTIYF
j_gene: TRBJ1-1; v_gene: TRBV30; d_gene: -; abundance: -; CDR3nt: TGTGCCTGGAGTAGGGGGACGGAAGCTTTCTTT; CDR3aa: CAWSRGTEAFF
j_gene: TRBJ2-2; v_gene: TRBV30; d_gene: TRBD1; abundance: -; CDR3nt: TGTGCCTACGCCGGTGGGACAGGGTTGTTCGGGGAGCTGTTTTTT; CDR3aa: CAYAGGTGLFGELFF
j_gene: TRBJ2-3; v_gene: TRBV6-5; d_gene: TRBD2; abundance: -; CDR3nt: TGTGCCAGCAGTTACTCGAGCGGGATCACGGATACGCAGTATTTT; CDR3aa: CASSYSSGITDTQYF
j_gene: TRBJ2-7; v_gene: TRBV5-1; d_gene: TRBD1; abundance: -; CDR3nt: TGCGCCAGCAGGAACAGACAGGGGGAATACTACGAGCAGTACTTC; CDR3aa: CASRNRQGEYYEQYF
j_gene: TRBJ1-2; v_gene: TRBV30; d_gene: -; abundance: -; CDR3nt: TGTGCCTGGAGGAGAGATTCCGCCGGGGGTGGCTACACCTTC; CDR3aa: CAWRRDSAGGGYTF
j_gene: TRBJ1-3; v_gene: TRBV24-1; d_gene: -; abundance: -; CDR3nt: TGTGCCACCAGTGACAGGTACACCGCGGGGTACACCATATATTTT; CDR3aa: CATSDRYTAGYTIYF
j_gene: TRBJ1-3; v_gene: TRBV6-6; d_gene: -; abundance: -; CDR3nt: TGTGCCAGCAGTCTCAGTGGAAACACCATATATTTT; CDR3aa: CASSLSGNTIYF
j_gene: TRBJ2-7; v_gene: TRBV28; d_gene: TRBD1; abundance: -; CDR3nt: TGTGCCATCTCAAGACCGGGACAGGGGATGATCGAGCAGTACTTC; CDR3aa: CAISRPGQGMIEQYF
j_gene: TRBJ1-1; v_gene: TRBV5-1; d_gene: TRBD1; abundance: -; CDR3nt: TGCGCCAGCAGCCCGGGACAGATGAACACTGAAGCTTTCTTT; CDR3aa: CASSPGQMNTEAFF
j_gene: TRBJ1-1; v_gene: TRBV9; d_gene: -; abundance: -; CDR3nt: TGTGCCAGCAGCGTAGGCGACTTAGGGGGCACTGAAGCTTTCTTT; CDR3aa: CASSVGDLGGTEAFF
j_gene: TRBJ2-1; v_gene: TRBV11-2; d_gene: -; abundance: -; CDR3nt: TGTGCCAGCAGCTTTTCAACTGGTCCCTACAATGAGCAGTTCTTC; CDR3aa: CASSFSTGPYNEQFF
j_gene: TRBJ1-6; v_gene: TRBV19; d_gene: -; abundance: -; CDR3nt: TGTGCCAGTAGTATCGCAGACAGGACTCCAGCAAATTCACCCCTCCACTTT; CDR3aa: CASSIADRTPANSPLHF
j_gene: TRBJ2-2; v_gene: TRBV18; d_gene: TRBD1; abundance: once; CDR3nt: TGTGCCAGCTCACCTCGGGACAGATCCACCGGGGAGCTGTTTTTT; CDR3aa: CASSPRDRSTGELFF
j_gene: TRBJ2-2; v_gene: TRBV7-8; d_gene: -; abundance: -; CDR3nt: TGTGCCAGCAGATACAGGGACACCGGGGAGCTGTTTTTT; CDR3aa: CASRYRDTGELFF
j_gene: TRBJ2-2; v_gene: TRBV5-1; d_gene: TRBD2; abundance: -; CDR3nt: TGCGCCAGCAGCTTGAGCGGGGCGAACACCGGGGAGCTGTTTTTT; CDR3aa: CASSLSGANTGELFF
j_gene: TRBJ2-1; v_gene: TRBV7-8; d_gene: -; abundance: -; CDR3nt: TGTGCCAGCAGCGCCGTACTAGCTATCTCCTACAATGAGCAGTTCTTC; CDR3aa: CASSAVLAISYNEQFF
j_gene: TRBJ1-4; v_gene: TRBV10-3; d_gene: -; abundance: -; CDR3nt: TGTGCCATCAGTGAGTCGTTGGGAGTTTCTAATGAAAAACTGTTTTTT; CDR3aa: CAISESLGVSNEKLFF
j_gene: TRBJ1-1; v_gene: TRBV27; d_gene: -; abundance: -; CDR3nt: TGTGCCAGCAGTCTCCGGCCCCGGGACACTGAAGCTTTCTTT; CDR3aa: CASSLRPRDTEAFF
j_gene: TRBJ2-5; v_gene: TRBV3-1/TRBV3-2; d_gene: TRBD1; abundance: -; CDR3nt: TGTGCCAGCAGCCAGGGACAAAAAGGACAGGGCGCGGGAGAGACCCAGTACTTC; CDR3aa: CASSQGQKGQGAGETQYF
j_gene: TRBJ1-5; v_gene: TRBV11-3; d_gene: -; abundance: -; CDR3nt: TGTGCCAGCAGTCTAGGACAGAATCAGCCCCAGCATTTT; CDR3aa: CASSLGQNQPQHF
j_gene: TRBJ1-6; v_gene: TRBV5-1; d_gene: -; abundance: -; CDR3nt: TGCGCCAGCAGCCCTTTGGGGCAAAATTCACCCCTCCACTTT; CDR3aa: CASSPLGQNSPLHF
j_gene: TRBJ2-7; v_gene: TRBV19; d_gene: -; abundance: -; CDR3nt: TGTGCCAGTAGTCGAGACAGCTTTAGCTCCTACGAGCAGTACTTC; CDR3aa: CASSRDSFSSYEQYF
j_gene: TRBJ2-5; v_gene: TRBV5-8; d_gene: TRBD2; abundance: -; CDR3nt: TGTGCCAGCAGCTGGGGGACTAGCGGGGCTCGGGGATTCACCCAGTACTTC; CDR3aa: CASSWGTSGARGFTQYF
j_gene: TRBJ2-2; v_gene: TRBV2; d_gene: -; abundance: -; CDR3nt: TGTGCCCTCCAGGGGTCCCGTCGGCAGAACACCGGGGAGCTGTTTTTT; CDR3aa: CALQGSRRQNTGELFF
j_gene: TRBJ2-5; v_gene: TRBV5-4; d_gene: -; abundance: -; CDR3nt: TGTGCCAGCAGCTTGTTGGGGGCAGGGACCCAGTACTTC; CDR3aa: CASSLLGAGTQYF
j_gene: TRBJ2-7; v_gene: TRBV7-2; d_gene: TRBD2; abundance: -; CDR3nt: TGTGCCAGCAGCCAAACTAGCGGCTACGAGCAGTACTTC; CDR3aa: CASSQTSGYEQYF
j_gene: TRBJ1-2; v_gene: TRBV7-9; d_gene: -; abundance: -; CDR3nt: TGTGCCAGCAGCCCCGTGGGGGCGGCTTCCACCTTC; CDR3aa: CASSPVGAASTF
j_gene: TRBJ1-2; v_gene: TRBV27; d_gene: -; abundance: -; CDR3nt: TGTGCCAGCAGTCGATTTCCCGAGCTTGATTATGGCTACACCTTC; CDR3aa: CASSRFPELDYGYTF
j_gene: TRBJ1-2; v_gene: TRBV7-9; d_gene: -; abundance: few; CDR3nt: TGTGCCAGCAGCTTAAGCGGGTTCAATTCTAACTATGGCTACACCTTC; CDR3aa: CASSLSGFNSNYGYTF
j_gene: TRBJ1-5; v_gene: TRBV6-6; d_gene: -; abundance: -; CDR3nt: TGTGCCAGCAGCCTGACCCAGGGTAGCAATCAGCCCCAGCATTTT; CDR3aa: CASSLTQGSNQPQHF
j_gene: TRBJ1-2; v_gene: TRBV19; d_gene: TRBD1; abundance: -; CDR3nt: TGTGCCAGCAGGCAGGGGGCGAACTACTATGGCTACACCTTC; CDR3aa: CASRQGANYYGYTF
j_gene: TRBJ1-5; v_gene: TRBV29-1; d_gene: -; abundance: once; CDR3nt: TGCAGCGCGCGAACACAGGACAATCAGCCCCAGCATTTT; CDR3aa: CSARTQDNQPQHF
j_gene: TRBJ1-1; v_gene: TRBV5-5; d_gene: -; abundance: -; CDR3nt: TGTGCCAGCAGCTTGGGAGCAGCAGGGGTGAACACTGAAGCTTTCTTT; CDR3aa: CASSLGAAGVNTEAFF
j_gene: TRBJ2-2; v_gene: TRBV14; d_gene: -; abundance: -; CDR3nt: TGTGCCAGCAGCTTAGGAGGCGGGGAGCTGTTTTTT; CDR3aa: CASSLGGGELFF
j_gene: TRBJ1-5; v_gene: TRBV27; d_gene: -; abundance: -; CDR3nt: TGTGCCAGCAGACAACAGGGATGGGTCAATCAGCCCCAGCATTTT; CDR3aa: CASRQQGWVNQPQHF
j_gene: TRBJ2-3; v_gene: TRBV7-3; d_gene: -; abundance: -; CDR3nt: TGTGCCAGCAGCTTAACCCCGGGACTCAGCACAGATACGCAGTATTTT; CDR3aa: CASSLTPGLSTDTQYF
j_gene: TRBJ2-7; v_gene: TRBV11-2; d_gene: -; abundance: -; CDR3nt: TGTGCCAGCAGCCCAAACACAGGGTCCTACGAGCAGTACTTC; CDR3aa: CASSPNTGSYEQYF
j_gene: TRBJ2-2; v_gene: TRBV5-6; d_gene: TRBD1; abundance: -; CDR3nt: TGTGCCAGCAGCATCCGGGACAGTAACACCGGGGAGCTGTTTTTT; CDR3aa: CASSIRDSNTGELFF
j_gene: TRBJ2-1; v_gene: TRBV3-1/TRBV3-2; d_gene: TRBD2; abundance: -; CDR3nt: TGTGCCAGCAGCCCAGGACTAGCGGGAGTGAATGAGCAGTTCTTC; CDR3aa: CASSPGLAGVNEQFF
j_gene: TRBJ2-3; v_gene: TRBV20-1; d_gene: -; abundance: -; CDR3nt: TGCAGTGCTATTCAGTCGGATACGCAGTATTTT; CDR3aa: CSAIQSDTQYF
j_gene: TRBJ2-7; v_gene: TRBV5-6; d_gene: -; abundance: -; CDR3nt: TGTGCCAGCAGCTTCGGGGGGCCGTACGAGCAGTACTTC; CDR3aa: CASSFGGPYEQYF
j_gene: TRBJ1-2; v_gene: TRBV30; d_gene: TRBD1; abundance: -; CDR3nt: TGTGCCTGGAGGGCTACCGGGACAGGTCATTGGGGATATGGCTACACCTTC; CDR3aa: CAWRATGTGHWGYGYTF